This note documents a single T cell receptor (beta chain) sequence. 60 Vbeta and 13 Jbeta primers were used in PCR. Sequencing used immunoSEQ multiplex PCR; TCRdb keeps in-frame clones, though not all of them. This table holds approximately 290,000 clones, around 80% found once. This record belongs to a study of cytomegalovirus exposure and HLA in healthy donors. Study-wide context: Early released data comprised about 90 million unique TCRs from HLA-typed donors.

The CDR3 totals 16 residues. Germline CDR1 is MGHRA and CDR2 is YSYEKL. V was cut by 0 bases and J by 0 bases, with 9 bases left in between. The sequence derives from a girl aged 2 to 10 in good health and CMV-seronegative. The sample taken for sequencing was PBMCs. The chain is built from TRBV4-1 and TRBJ2-1; no firm D call. The CDR3 loop reads CASSQEGRASYNEQFF. CDR3 DNA: TGCGCCAGCAGCCAAGAGGGCAGAGCCTCCTACAATGAGCAGTTCTTC.